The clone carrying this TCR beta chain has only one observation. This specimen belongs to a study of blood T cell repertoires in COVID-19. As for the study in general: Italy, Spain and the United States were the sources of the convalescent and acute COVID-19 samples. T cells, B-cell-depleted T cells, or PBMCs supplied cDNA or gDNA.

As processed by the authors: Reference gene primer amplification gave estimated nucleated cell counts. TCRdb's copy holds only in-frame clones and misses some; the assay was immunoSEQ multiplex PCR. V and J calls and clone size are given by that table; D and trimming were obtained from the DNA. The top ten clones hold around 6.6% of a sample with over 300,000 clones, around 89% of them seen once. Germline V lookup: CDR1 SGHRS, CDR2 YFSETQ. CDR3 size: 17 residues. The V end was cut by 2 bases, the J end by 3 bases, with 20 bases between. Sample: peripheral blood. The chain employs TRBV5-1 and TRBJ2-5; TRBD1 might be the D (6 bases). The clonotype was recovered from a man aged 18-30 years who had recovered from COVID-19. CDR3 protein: CASSFEMIQGWKETQYF. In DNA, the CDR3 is TGCGCCAGCAGCTTTGAGATGATTCAGGGGTGGAAAGAGACCCAGTACTTC. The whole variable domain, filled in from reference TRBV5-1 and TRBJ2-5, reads KAGVTQTPRYLIKTRGQQVTLSCSPISGHRSVSWYQQTPGQGLQFLFEYFSETQRNKGNFPGRFSGRQFSNSRSEMNVSTLELGDSALYLCASSFEMIQGWKETQYFGPGTRLLVL.